The 29 T cell receptor beta chains presented below share a single source sample, sequenced in a study of T cells in Graves' hyperthyroidism and ophthalmopathy. The source material, RNA transcripts, was used to amplify TCR beta CDR3 regions. The HTBI set primed first-round TCR CDR3 RT-PCR. TCRdb called the multiplex PCR reads again in MiXCR, with one record for every CDR3 protein. In the table there are under 800,000 distinct CDR3 sequences, 14% of which are singletons. Source material: blood. Source of these receptors: a young woman with Graves' hyperthyroidism.

There are many counts of this clonotype. CDR3 sequence (DNA): TGTGCCAGTAGTATGGCGGAGGGCTACGAGCAGTACTTC. As protein: CASSMAEGYEQYF. The J gene is TRBJ2-7, the V gene TRBV19; tentatively, D is TRBD2 (6 bases). Trimming stripped 3 bases from V and 3 bases from J, with 9 bases between. This CDR3 comprises 13 residues. Germline-derived CDR1 and CDR2 are LNHDA and SQIVND (reference sequence).

CDR3 loop: CASRAGGGDTQYF. The CDR3 DNA is TGTGCCAGCAGGGCCGGGGGGGGAGATACGCAGTATTTT. The chain recombines TRBV12-3 or TRBV12-4 with TRBJ2-3; 8 bases fit TRBD2. The CDR3 is 13 residues long. V lost 6 bases, J lost 5 bases, and 4 bases stayed unmatched.

CDR3 in amino acids: CASHFSPVGTDTQYF. In DNA, the CDR3 is TGTGCCAGTCACTTTAGCCCGGTAGGCACAGATACGCAGTATTTT. V and J are TRBV25-1 and TRBJ2-3; unclear D gene. Germline CDR1 MGHDK, CDR2 SYGVNS. With 9 bases removed from V and 1 base from J, the gap between germline ends came to 17 bases. The CDR3 loop spans 15 amino acids. The full variable domain, in which reference TRBV25-1 and TRBJ2-3 provide the parts outside the CDR3, is EADIYQTPRYLVIGTGKKITLECSQTMGHDKMYWYQQDPGMELHLIHYSYGVNSTEKGDLSSESTVSRIRTEHFPLTLESARPSHTSQYLCASHFSPVGTDTQYFGPGTRLTVL.

A few counts support this clonotype. The chain is built from TRBV14 and TRBJ2-1, with TRBD2 identical over 11 bases. CDR3 size: 14 residues. J was trimmed by 10 bases and V by 7 bases; bases with no gene match: 9. Germline CDR1 and CDR2: SGHDN and FVKESK. The chain's CDR3 is CASKPLAGGGEQFF. DNA of the CDR3: TGTGCCAGCAAGCCCCTAGCGGGAGGAGGCGAGCAGTTCTTC.

The table lists this clonotype with a few counts. This chain joins TRBV5-6 and TRBJ1-2; D remains ambiguous. Germline V CDR1 and CDR2: SGHDT, YYEEEE. Trimming took off 7 bases at V and 1 base at J, with 8 bases between the two ends. The CDR3 is 12 amino acids. The CDR3 sequence: CASAIRNYGYTF. CDR3 in DNA: TGTGCCAGCGCGATCCGTAACTATGGCTACACCTTC.

This clonotype was recorded at least ten times. The chain carries TRBV12-3 or TRBV12-4 and TRBJ1-4; weak D call: TRBD1 (5 bases). The CDR3 is 15 residues long. Trimming pared 6 bases from V and 5 bases from J, leaving 16 bases between. The CDR3 loop is CASRQESGTNEKLFF. The CDR3 bases are TGTGCCAGCAGACAGGAGTCGGGTACCAATGAAAAACTGTTTTTT.

The chain is built from TRBV18 and TRBJ2-1; D gene uncertain. Germline-derived CDR1 and CDR2 are KGHSH and LQKENI. The CDR3 is 18 amino acids. V gave up 0 bases and J gave up 0 bases, with 15 bases separating them. CDR3 protein: CASSPPLADLGSYNEQFF. In DNA form, the CDR3 reads TGTGCCAGCTCACCACCTCTCGCGGACCTCGGCTCCTACAATGAGCAGTTCTTC.

The J gene is TRBJ2-1, the V gene TRBV27; 11 nucleotides match TRBD2. The CDR3 is 14 amino acids. Per the germline V gene, CDR1 is MNHEY and CDR2 is SMNVEV (reference sequence). The V and J ends lost 8 bases and 4 bases, in that order; junction bases with no gene match: 4. The CDR3 protein is CASVGLAEYNEQFF. The CDR3 DNA is TGTGCCAGCGTGGGACTAGCGGAATACAATGAGCAGTTCTTC.

This clonotype was observed a few times. The chain joins TRBV18 to TRBJ1-2; D remains ambiguous. From germline, CDR1 is KGHSH and CDR2 LQKENI. Deletions cut 2 bases from V and 7 bases from J, with 14 bases between. This CDR3 comprises 14 residues. This CDR3 reads CASSPSFQSGGYTF. CDR3 sequence (DNA): TGTGCCAGCTCACCATCCTTCCAAAGCGGTGGCTACACCTTC.

V and J are TRBV20-1 and TRBJ2-6; D unresolved. The germline CDR1 and CDR2 sequences are DFQATT and SNEGSKA (reference sequence). The CDR3 sequence is 14 residues long. The V end was cut by 3 bases, the J end by 0 bases, with 6 bases between. The CDR3: CSARRFSGANVLTF. The CDR3 DNA is TGCAGTGCTAGGAGATTCTCTGGGGCCAACGTCCTGACTTTC.

The CDR3 nucleotides are TGTGCCAGCAGTAGCCGGGACAGGCTTCGTAATCAGCCCCAGCATTTT. This translates into CASSSRDRLRNQPQHF. The chain recombines TRBV28 with TRBJ1-5, with 8 bases that match TRBD1. This CDR3 has 16 amino acids. The V gene's germline CDR1 is MDHEN and CDR2 SYDVKM. Trimming removed 5 bases from V and 4 bases from J; junction bases left unmatched: 10.

This clonotype was seen only a few times. This chain connects TRBV4-1 to TRBJ2-1, with a possible D match to TRBD1 (6 bases). The CDR3 runs to 16 residues. V was trimmed by 2 bases and J by 10 bases, leaving 21 bases between them. Germline V gene sequence: CDR1 MGHRA, CDR2 YSYEKL. The CDR3 coding sequence is TGCGCCAGCAGCCAAAAGGCCCTAGGGGGTGGATGGGAGCAGTTCTTC. Amino acid sequence: CASSQKALGGGWEQFF.

This clonotype was seen many times. This chain links TRBV11-2 with TRBJ1-1; D perhaps matches TRBD1 (6 bases). The CDR3 is 16 amino acids. Trimming left V 3 bases short and J 2 bases short, with 16 bases between. Germline CDR1 is SGHAT and CDR2 is FQNNGV. The CDR3 DNA reads TGTGCCAGCAGCTTTCTAGCCCCGGGACAAAACACTGAAGCTTTCTTT. It specifies CASSFLAPGQNTEAFF.

This clonotype was seen a single time. This rearrangement joins TRBV6-1 to TRBJ2-7; 13 nucleotides line up with TRBD2. CDR1 and CDR2 from the germline V gene are MNHNS and SASEGT. The ends lost 6 bases at V and 5 bases at J; junction bases unmatched: 13. This CDR3 comprises 17 residues. CDR3 nucleotide sequence: TGTGCCAGCAGAGAAACTAGCGGGAGGGCCAGGGGGCACGAGCAGTACTTC. Protein sequence: CASRETSGRARGHEQYF.

A few counts support this clonotype. The chain uses TRBV6-1 and TRBJ1-1; unclear D gene. Germline CDR1 and CDR2: MNHNS and SASEGT. This CDR3 has 13 amino acids. Trimming removed 0 bases from V and 10 bases from J, with 12 bases in between. The CDR3 here is CASSEAGSRGAFF. The DNA for the CDR3 is TGTGCCAGCAGTGAAGCGGGGAGCCGCGGAGCTTTCTTT.

This clonotype was found a few times. V is TRBV6-2 or TRBV6-3 and J is TRBJ1-2, with a possible D match to TRBD1 (6 bases). V was trimmed by 6 bases and J by 4 bases, leaving 15 bases between them. Germline V gene data show CDR1 as MNHEY and CDR2 as SVGEGT. This CDR3 region has 14 residues. CDR3 sequence: CASSEHRAVYGYTF. CDR3 DNA: TGTGCCAGCAGCGAACACAGGGCAGTCTATGGCTACACCTTC.

This clonotype was recorded at least ten times. The gene calls are TRBV12-3 or TRBV12-4 and TRBJ2-5, with TRBD2 identical over 8 bases. The length of the CDR3 is 14 residues. V lost 5 bases and J lost 2; bases outside the gene matches: 4. The CDR3 nucleotides read TGTGCCAGCAGTCATAGCGGGACACAAGAGACCCAGTACTTC. This encodes CASSHSGTQETQYF.

This clonotype showed up many times. The chain combines TRBV19 with TRBJ2-3, with 9 bases fitting TRBD2. The CDR3 extends over 16 amino acids. V was pared by 5 bases and J by 0 bases, with 6 bases of the junction left unmatched. In germline, CDR1 is LNHDA, CDR2 SQIVND (reference sequence). CDR3 DNA: TGTGCCAGTAGTGGGACTAGCTGGTCTAGCACAGATACGCAGTATTTT. This translates into CASSGTSWSSTDTQYF.

This clonotype was observed many times. The V call is TRBV28, the J call TRBJ2-6; perhaps TRBD1 as D (5 bases). Per germline, CDR1 MDHEN and CDR2 SYDVKM. This CDR3 is built from 15 residues. Between the trimmed V and J ends, which lost 3 bases and 0 bases, there was a span of 6 bases. The CDR3 is CASSFRGSGANVLTF. The CDR3 nucleotides are TGTGCCAGCAGTTTTAGGGGCTCTGGGGCCAACGTCCTGACTTTC.

The rearrangement uses TRBV11-3 and TRBJ2-3, with 8 positions matching TRBD2. The J segment lost 4 bases and the V segment lost 5 bases, leaving 8 bases of the junction unmatched. This CDR3 has 15 residues. In germline, CDR1 is SGHNT, CDR2 YENEEA. The CDR3 loop reads CASSPGGERADTQYF. CDR3 nucleotides: TGTGCCAGCAGCCCGGGGGGGGAGAGGGCAGATACGCAGTATTTT.

This clonotype was observed a few times. The genes are TRBV6-5 and TRBJ2-3; unclear D gene. Germline CDR1 and CDR2: MNHEY and SVGAGI. There are 14 residues in the CDR3. V lost 0 bases to trimming and J lost 6 bases, with 10 bases between them. The CDR3 is CASSYSNTADTQYF. The CDR3 DNA reads as TGTGCCAGCAGTTACTCTAATACTGCCGATACGCAGTATTTT.

About this clonotype: This may be a read error: a much more frequent sequence differs by one nucleotide. This chain joins TRBV2 and TRBJ2-7; D remains unclear. Trimming stripped 6 bases from V and 7 bases from J, with 16 bases between. The germline V gene has CDR1 SNHLY and CDR2 FYNNEI. This CDR3 has 13 residues. The CDR3 bases are TGTGCCAGCAGGGATTTTACCTCGAATGAGCAGTACTTC. It specifies CASRDFTSNEQYF.

The genes are TRBV7-2 and TRBJ1-5; the D is unclear. The CDR3 has 15 residues. Germline CDR1 and CDR2: SGHTA and FQGNSA. Trimming stripped 4 bases from V and 4 bases from J, with 14 bases between. The CDR3: CASSSLGWVNQPQHF. In DNA, the CDR3 is TGTGCCAGCAGCTCCCTAGGTTGGGTAAATCAGCCCCAGCATTTT.

This clonotype came up many times. This chain connects TRBV27 to TRBJ2-3; D is ambiguous. Trimming left V 8 bases short and J 6 bases short, with 15 bases between. The germline V gene has CDR1 MNHEY and CDR2 SMNVEV (reference sequence). The CDR3 totals 13 residues. In DNA, the CDR3 is TGTGCCAGCGCATCCAGGCCGTTCGATACGCAGTATTTT. It translates to CASASRPFDTQYF.

At least ten counts were recorded for this clonotype. The chain has TRBV7-2 and TRBJ2-1, with a tentative D call TRBD1 (6 bases). The V gene lost 6 bases and the J gene lost 9 bases, with 21 bases spanning the gap. The CDR3 runs to 15 residues. Per the germline V gene, CDR1 is SGHTA and CDR2 is FQGNSA. Written as DNA, the CDR3 is TGTGCCAGCAGTAACATAGACAGGACTGGGGGTGAGCAGTTCTTC. Protein: CASSNIDRTGGEQFF. The whole variable domain, filled in from reference TRBV7-2 and TRBJ2-1, reads GAGVSQSPSNKVTEKGKDVELRCDPISGHTALYWYRQSLGQGLEFLIYFQGNSAPDKSGLPSDRFSAERTGGSVSTLTIQRTQQEDSAVYLCASSNIDRTGGEQFFGPGTRLTVL.

This clonotype was detected many times. The genes are TRBV11-2 and TRBJ2-7; 9 positions agree with TRBD1. CDR1 SGHAT and CDR2 FQNNGV come from the germline V gene. V lost 5 bases and J lost 4; bases outside the gene matches: 9. CDR3 length: 15 amino acids. The CDR3 sequence: CASSGQGIIEYEQYF. CDR3 in DNA: TGTGCCAGCAGCGGACAGGGGATAATCGAGTACGAGCAGTACTTC. Looking up the rest from reference TRBV11-2 and TRBJ2-7 gives the full variable domain: EAGVAQSPRYKIIEKRQSVAFWCNPISGHATLYWYQQILGQGPKLLIQFQNNGVVDDSQLPKDRFSAERLKGVDSTLKIQPAKLEDSAVYLCASSGQGIIEYEQYFGPGTRLTVT.

This clonotype was observed many times. The chain recombines TRBV20-1 with TRBJ1-1, with TRBD1 matching 10 bases. The CDR3 covers 14 residues. After removal of 5 bases from V and 4 bases from J, the junction contained 7 bases not matched to a gene. Germline V lookup: CDR1 DFQATT, CDR2 SNEGSKA (reference sequence). This chain's CDR3 is CSAVTGGAGTEAFF. In nucleotides, the CDR3 is TGCAGTGCTGTGACAGGGGGCGCTGGCACTGAAGCTTTCTTT.

The V gene is TRBV13, the J gene TRBJ2-1, with TRBD2 matching over 7 bases. Looked up from germline, CDR1 is PRHDT and CDR2 is FYEKMQ (reference sequence). This CDR3 contains 14 residues. Germline trimming cut 5 bases from V and 5 bases from J; bases unmatched to any gene: 6. CDR3 in DNA: TGTGCCAGCAGCCCGGGGACTACGAACAATGAGCAGTTCTTC. Translating gives CASSPGTTNNEQFF.

This clonotype was picked up many times. This sequence joins TRBV28 and TRBJ1-2; D might be TRBD1 (6 bases). Germline CDR1 reads MDHEN; CDR2 reads SYDVKM. The CDR3 runs to 13 residues. The V and J ends lost 6 bases and 3 bases respectively, with 11 bases between them. The chain's CDR3 is CASSPGTYYGYTF. The CDR3 region has the DNA TGTGCCAGCAGCCCGGGGACATACTATGGCTACACCTTC.